This entry lists 18 T cell receptor beta chains sequenced from one sample in a study of T cell responses to AZD1222 COVID-19 vaccine. Only in-frame clones appear in the TCRdb table, and some are missing; sequencing was by immunoSEQ multiplex PCR. The profile shows fewer than 95,000 clones, about 89% of them singletons. Sample: peripheral blood, taken 28 days after the second AZD1222 dose. These receptors all come from an adult who received the AZD1222 COVID-19 vaccine.

The gene calls are TRBV6-2 or TRBV6-3 and TRBJ1-2; D call uncertain. Trimming shortened V by 0 bases and J by 4 bases, and 9 bases separated the two germline ends. The germline gives CDR1 MNHEY, CDR2 SVGEGT. The CDR3 is 14 residues long. CDR3 in DNA: TGTGCCAGCAGTTACTCGGTGGGGAGCTATGGCTACACCTTC. Its protein product is CASSYSVGSYGYTF.

The chain employs TRBV19 and TRBJ1-4, with D hard to call. This CDR3 spans 13 amino acids. The germline V gene has CDR1 LNHDA and CDR2 SQIVND (reference sequence). V lost 3 bases, J lost 7 bases, and 9 bases lay in between. The CDR3 DNA is TGTGCCAGTAGTATGATTAGCGGTGAAAAACTGTTTTTT. This encodes CASSMISGEKLFF.

V is TRBV18 and J is TRBJ2-4; D is undetermined. The V gene's germline CDR1 is KGHSH and CDR2 LQKENI. The V and J ends lost 0 bases and 1 base respectively, with 10 bases between them. The CDR3 contains 16 residues. In DNA, the CDR3 is TGTGCCAGCTCACCACCGGAACTAAAGGCCAAAAACATTCAGTACTTC. The encoded protein is CASSPPELKAKNIQYF.

This clone appeared many times. The chain combines TRBV7-2 with TRBJ2-7; possible D gene TRBD2, 5 bases. Germline assignment: CDR1 SGHTA and CDR2 FQGNSA. CDR3 length equals 15 residues. V lost 1 base and J lost 2, with 12 bases in between. For the CDR3, the DNA is TGTGCCAGCAGCTTAGTTCACGGAGGAACCTACGAGCAGTACTTC. As protein: CASSLVHGGTYEQYF.

The genes are TRBV11-2 and TRBJ1-2; possibly TRBD1 for D (5 bases). Germline lookup yields CDR1 SGHAT and CDR2 FQNNGV. The CDR3 has 14 amino acids. The V and J ends lost 5 bases and 5 bases respectively, with 15 bases between them. The CDR3 is CASSRQKESYGYTF. CDR3 nucleotides: TGTGCCAGCAGCCGACAGAAAGAGTCATATGGCTACACCTTC.

This chain uses TRBV6-5 with TRBJ1-1; D remains unclear. The CDR3 totals 14 residues. V was cut by 4 bases and J by 0 bases, with 9 bases left in between. Per the germline V gene, CDR1 is MNHEY and CDR2 is SVGAGI. The CDR3 bases are TGTGCCAGCAGTTCGACCCCCATGAACACTGAAGCTTTCTTT. Its protein product is CASSSTPMNTEAFF.

In this sample, this clone turned up once. The CDR3 sequence: CASSARMFGYTF. The CDR3 DNA is TGTGCCAGCAGCGCCCGGATGTTTGGCTACACCTTC. The rearrangement links TRBV3-1 (or the pseudogene TRBV3-2) to TRBJ1-2; D unclear. With 5 bases removed from V and 7 bases from J, the gap between germline ends came to 11 bases. Germline loops: CDR1 LGHDT, CDR2 YNNKEL (reference sequence). The CDR3 covers 12 residues.

This clone was observed once. The V and J genes are TRBV5-1 and TRBJ1-5, with D perhaps matching TRBD1 (5 bases). V lost 4 bases and J 1 base, leaving 12 bases between the germline ends. This CDR3 is 15 amino acids long. Germline CDR1 is SGHRS and CDR2 is YFSETQ. The CDR3 DNA sequence: TGCGCCAGCAGCCCCGGGGGACCCAGCAATCAGCCCCAGCATTTT. It is translated as CASSPGGPSNQPQHF.

The J gene is TRBJ2-2, the V gene TRBV5-1; D unresolved. CDR1 is SGHRS, CDR2 YFSETQ, per germline. The CDR3 is 14 amino acids. V dropped 7 bases and J dropped 5 bases, with 15 bases sitting between them. The CDR3 coding sequence is TGCGCCAGCTTCCGCGGCCAGCCAACCGGGGAGCTGTTTTTT. This gives the protein CASFRGQPTGELFF.

The gene calls are TRBV4-2 and TRBJ1-2; D is undetermined. CDR1 is LGHNA and CDR2 is YNFKEQ in the germline V gene. The CDR3 runs 12 residues. V lost 4 bases and J 8 bases, leaving 11 bases between the germline ends. CDR3 residues: CASSPPDSGYTF. The CDR3 DNA reads as TGTGCCAGCAGCCCCCCCGACTCGGGCTACACCTTC.

The chain links TRBV4-1 to TRBJ1-2, with D perhaps matching TRBD1 (5 bases). Deletions cut 0 bases from V and 1 base from J, with 9 bases between. Looked up from germline, CDR1 is MGHRA and CDR2 is YSYEKL. The CDR3 contains 15 residues. CDR3 sequence reads: CASSQDSTVNYGYTF. The CDR3 DNA reads TGCGCCAGCAGCCAAGATTCGACAGTTAACTATGGCTACACCTTC.

The chain is built from TRBV7-8 and TRBJ2-7, with D possibly matching TRBD1 (6 bases). The CDR3 spans 14 residues. Per the germline V gene, CDR1 is SGHVS and CDR2 is FQNEAQ. The germline V and J ends were trimmed by 5 bases and 6 bases, with 17 bases remaining between them. The CDR3 DNA sequence: TGTGCCAGCAGCGGAGGACAGTACTCGGTCGAGCAGTACTTC. This gives the protein CASSGGQYSVEQYF.

This sequence joins TRBV27 and TRBJ1-1, with a possible D match to TRBD1 (5 bases). The CDR3 has 14 residues. V was cut by 4 bases and J by 1 base, with 10 bases left in between. CDR1 and CDR2 from the germline V gene are MNHEY and SMNVEV (reference sequence). In nucleotides, the CDR3 is TGTGCCAGCAGTTCCCTCCAGGGGAACACTGAAGCTTTCTTT. Translated: CASSSLQGNTEAFF.

Points on this clone: The sample carries other DNA sequences with the same CDR3. The CDR3 nucleotides read TGTGCCAGCAGCGTAGTAGAGGGGAGGACAGATACGCAGTATTTT. Protein sequence: CASSVVEGRTDTQYF. The V gene is TRBV9, the J gene TRBJ2-3; maybe TRBD2 (6 bases). Germline-derived CDR1 and CDR2 are SGDLS and YYNGEE. The CDR3 has 15 residues. V gave up 0 bases and J gave up 3 bases, with 11 bases separating them.

This chain links TRBV20-1 with TRBJ1-2; 7 nucleotides line up with TRBD1. The CDR3 extends over 11 amino acids. Looked up from germline, CDR1 is DFQATT and CDR2 is SNEGSKA (reference sequence). J lost 8 bases, V lost 5 bases, and 5 bases had no gene match. Here the CDR3 DNA reads TGCAGTGCTGGAACAGGGGACGGCTACACCTTC. Translated: CSAGTGDGYTF.

The chain has TRBV25-1 and TRBJ1-2; 7 nucleotides align to TRBD1. CDR3 length equals 13 residues. CDR1 and CDR2 (germline): MGHDK, SYGVNS. V shed 6 bases, J shed 3 bases, and the junction held 4 bases outside the gene matches. Written as DNA, the CDR3 is TGTGCCAGCAGGACAGGGATGGACTATGGCTACACCTTC. Protein sequence: CASRTGMDYGYTF.

Here the CDR3 reads CASSQGGRTYGYTF. The CDR3 DNA is TGTGCCAGTAGCCAGGGGGGTCGAACCTATGGCTACACCTTC. This chain uses TRBV19 with TRBJ1-2, with TRBD1 matching over 7 bases. Germline-derived CDR1 and CDR2 are LNHDA and SQIVND (reference sequence). J gave up 4 bases and V 6 bases, and 8 bases lay outside the gene matches. This CDR3 region has 14 residues.

The chain has TRBV19 and TRBJ2-1; 8 bases agree with TRBD2. V was clipped by 0 bases and J by 0 bases; unmatched bases: 4. The CDR3 is made up of 17 amino acids. Germline CDR1 is LNHDA and CDR2 is SQIVND (reference sequence). CDR3 nucleotide sequence: TGTGCCAGTAGTATAGATAGCGGGGAGAGCTCCTACAATGAGCAGTTCTTC. Protein sequence: CASSIDSGESSYNEQFF.